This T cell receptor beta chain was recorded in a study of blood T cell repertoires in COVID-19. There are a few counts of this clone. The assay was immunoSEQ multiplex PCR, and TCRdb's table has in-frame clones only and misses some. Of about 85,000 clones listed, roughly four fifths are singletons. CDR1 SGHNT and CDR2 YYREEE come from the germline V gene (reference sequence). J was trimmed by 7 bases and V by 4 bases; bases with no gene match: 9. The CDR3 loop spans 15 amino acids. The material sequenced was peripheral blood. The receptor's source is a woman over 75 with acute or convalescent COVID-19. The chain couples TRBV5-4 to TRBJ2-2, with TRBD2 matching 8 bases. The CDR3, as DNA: TGTGCCAGCAGCCGTAGCGGGATCCCTAACGGGGAGCTGTTTTTT. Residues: CASSRSGIPNGELFF. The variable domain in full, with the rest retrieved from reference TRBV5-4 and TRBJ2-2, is ETGVTQSPTHLIKTRGQQVTLRCSSQSGHNTVSWYQQALGQGPQFIFQYYREEENGRGNFPPRFSGLQFPNYSSELNVNALELDDSALYLCASSRSGIPNGELFFGEGSRLTVL.